This T cell receptor (beta chain) comes out of a study of T cells in localized non-small cell lung cancer. Whole-study findings and limits: Heterogeneity remains possible because sequencing was limited to only one tumor region. Of the tissues analyzed, uninvolved adjacent lung showed maximal T cell clonality, greater than tumor. Longer overall survival accompanied higher blood T cell density.

This CDR3 is built from 15 residues. This clone appeared many times. Its matching antigen is unknown. Using immunoSEQ multiplex PCR, the repertoire was profiled, and TCRdb retains in-frame clones only, with some absent. Found here are approximately 2,300 clones, about 29% of them singletons; the top ten hold 10% to 15%. The source material was normal lung tissue next to the tumor, sampled before any cancer treatment. The clonotype originates from a female donor of 60 years or more with stage I squamous cell lung carcinoma. The chain joins TRBV1 to TRBJ2-2. TRBV1 is designated a pseudogene. CDR3 protein: CASSQVKGNTGELFF. The CDR3 DNA sequence: TGCGCCAGCAGCCAAGTTAAGGGGAACACCGGGGAGCTGTTTTTT.